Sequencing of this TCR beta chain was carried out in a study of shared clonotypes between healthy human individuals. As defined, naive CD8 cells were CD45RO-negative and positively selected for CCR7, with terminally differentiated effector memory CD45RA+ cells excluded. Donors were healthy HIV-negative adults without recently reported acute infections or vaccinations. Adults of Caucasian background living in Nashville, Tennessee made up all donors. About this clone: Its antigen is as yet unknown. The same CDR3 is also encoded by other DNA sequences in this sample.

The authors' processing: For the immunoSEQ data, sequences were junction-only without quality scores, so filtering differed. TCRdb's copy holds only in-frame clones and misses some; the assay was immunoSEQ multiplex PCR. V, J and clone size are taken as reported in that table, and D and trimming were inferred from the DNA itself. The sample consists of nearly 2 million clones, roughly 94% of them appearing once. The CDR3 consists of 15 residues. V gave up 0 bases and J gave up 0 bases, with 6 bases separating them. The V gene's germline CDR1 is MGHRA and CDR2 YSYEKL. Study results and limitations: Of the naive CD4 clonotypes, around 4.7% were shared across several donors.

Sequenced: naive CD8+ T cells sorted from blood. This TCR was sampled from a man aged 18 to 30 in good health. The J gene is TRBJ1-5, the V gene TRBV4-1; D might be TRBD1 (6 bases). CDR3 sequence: CASSQEDSSNQPQHF. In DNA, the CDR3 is TGCGCCAGCAGCCAAGAGGACAGTAGCAATCAGCCCCAGCATTTT.